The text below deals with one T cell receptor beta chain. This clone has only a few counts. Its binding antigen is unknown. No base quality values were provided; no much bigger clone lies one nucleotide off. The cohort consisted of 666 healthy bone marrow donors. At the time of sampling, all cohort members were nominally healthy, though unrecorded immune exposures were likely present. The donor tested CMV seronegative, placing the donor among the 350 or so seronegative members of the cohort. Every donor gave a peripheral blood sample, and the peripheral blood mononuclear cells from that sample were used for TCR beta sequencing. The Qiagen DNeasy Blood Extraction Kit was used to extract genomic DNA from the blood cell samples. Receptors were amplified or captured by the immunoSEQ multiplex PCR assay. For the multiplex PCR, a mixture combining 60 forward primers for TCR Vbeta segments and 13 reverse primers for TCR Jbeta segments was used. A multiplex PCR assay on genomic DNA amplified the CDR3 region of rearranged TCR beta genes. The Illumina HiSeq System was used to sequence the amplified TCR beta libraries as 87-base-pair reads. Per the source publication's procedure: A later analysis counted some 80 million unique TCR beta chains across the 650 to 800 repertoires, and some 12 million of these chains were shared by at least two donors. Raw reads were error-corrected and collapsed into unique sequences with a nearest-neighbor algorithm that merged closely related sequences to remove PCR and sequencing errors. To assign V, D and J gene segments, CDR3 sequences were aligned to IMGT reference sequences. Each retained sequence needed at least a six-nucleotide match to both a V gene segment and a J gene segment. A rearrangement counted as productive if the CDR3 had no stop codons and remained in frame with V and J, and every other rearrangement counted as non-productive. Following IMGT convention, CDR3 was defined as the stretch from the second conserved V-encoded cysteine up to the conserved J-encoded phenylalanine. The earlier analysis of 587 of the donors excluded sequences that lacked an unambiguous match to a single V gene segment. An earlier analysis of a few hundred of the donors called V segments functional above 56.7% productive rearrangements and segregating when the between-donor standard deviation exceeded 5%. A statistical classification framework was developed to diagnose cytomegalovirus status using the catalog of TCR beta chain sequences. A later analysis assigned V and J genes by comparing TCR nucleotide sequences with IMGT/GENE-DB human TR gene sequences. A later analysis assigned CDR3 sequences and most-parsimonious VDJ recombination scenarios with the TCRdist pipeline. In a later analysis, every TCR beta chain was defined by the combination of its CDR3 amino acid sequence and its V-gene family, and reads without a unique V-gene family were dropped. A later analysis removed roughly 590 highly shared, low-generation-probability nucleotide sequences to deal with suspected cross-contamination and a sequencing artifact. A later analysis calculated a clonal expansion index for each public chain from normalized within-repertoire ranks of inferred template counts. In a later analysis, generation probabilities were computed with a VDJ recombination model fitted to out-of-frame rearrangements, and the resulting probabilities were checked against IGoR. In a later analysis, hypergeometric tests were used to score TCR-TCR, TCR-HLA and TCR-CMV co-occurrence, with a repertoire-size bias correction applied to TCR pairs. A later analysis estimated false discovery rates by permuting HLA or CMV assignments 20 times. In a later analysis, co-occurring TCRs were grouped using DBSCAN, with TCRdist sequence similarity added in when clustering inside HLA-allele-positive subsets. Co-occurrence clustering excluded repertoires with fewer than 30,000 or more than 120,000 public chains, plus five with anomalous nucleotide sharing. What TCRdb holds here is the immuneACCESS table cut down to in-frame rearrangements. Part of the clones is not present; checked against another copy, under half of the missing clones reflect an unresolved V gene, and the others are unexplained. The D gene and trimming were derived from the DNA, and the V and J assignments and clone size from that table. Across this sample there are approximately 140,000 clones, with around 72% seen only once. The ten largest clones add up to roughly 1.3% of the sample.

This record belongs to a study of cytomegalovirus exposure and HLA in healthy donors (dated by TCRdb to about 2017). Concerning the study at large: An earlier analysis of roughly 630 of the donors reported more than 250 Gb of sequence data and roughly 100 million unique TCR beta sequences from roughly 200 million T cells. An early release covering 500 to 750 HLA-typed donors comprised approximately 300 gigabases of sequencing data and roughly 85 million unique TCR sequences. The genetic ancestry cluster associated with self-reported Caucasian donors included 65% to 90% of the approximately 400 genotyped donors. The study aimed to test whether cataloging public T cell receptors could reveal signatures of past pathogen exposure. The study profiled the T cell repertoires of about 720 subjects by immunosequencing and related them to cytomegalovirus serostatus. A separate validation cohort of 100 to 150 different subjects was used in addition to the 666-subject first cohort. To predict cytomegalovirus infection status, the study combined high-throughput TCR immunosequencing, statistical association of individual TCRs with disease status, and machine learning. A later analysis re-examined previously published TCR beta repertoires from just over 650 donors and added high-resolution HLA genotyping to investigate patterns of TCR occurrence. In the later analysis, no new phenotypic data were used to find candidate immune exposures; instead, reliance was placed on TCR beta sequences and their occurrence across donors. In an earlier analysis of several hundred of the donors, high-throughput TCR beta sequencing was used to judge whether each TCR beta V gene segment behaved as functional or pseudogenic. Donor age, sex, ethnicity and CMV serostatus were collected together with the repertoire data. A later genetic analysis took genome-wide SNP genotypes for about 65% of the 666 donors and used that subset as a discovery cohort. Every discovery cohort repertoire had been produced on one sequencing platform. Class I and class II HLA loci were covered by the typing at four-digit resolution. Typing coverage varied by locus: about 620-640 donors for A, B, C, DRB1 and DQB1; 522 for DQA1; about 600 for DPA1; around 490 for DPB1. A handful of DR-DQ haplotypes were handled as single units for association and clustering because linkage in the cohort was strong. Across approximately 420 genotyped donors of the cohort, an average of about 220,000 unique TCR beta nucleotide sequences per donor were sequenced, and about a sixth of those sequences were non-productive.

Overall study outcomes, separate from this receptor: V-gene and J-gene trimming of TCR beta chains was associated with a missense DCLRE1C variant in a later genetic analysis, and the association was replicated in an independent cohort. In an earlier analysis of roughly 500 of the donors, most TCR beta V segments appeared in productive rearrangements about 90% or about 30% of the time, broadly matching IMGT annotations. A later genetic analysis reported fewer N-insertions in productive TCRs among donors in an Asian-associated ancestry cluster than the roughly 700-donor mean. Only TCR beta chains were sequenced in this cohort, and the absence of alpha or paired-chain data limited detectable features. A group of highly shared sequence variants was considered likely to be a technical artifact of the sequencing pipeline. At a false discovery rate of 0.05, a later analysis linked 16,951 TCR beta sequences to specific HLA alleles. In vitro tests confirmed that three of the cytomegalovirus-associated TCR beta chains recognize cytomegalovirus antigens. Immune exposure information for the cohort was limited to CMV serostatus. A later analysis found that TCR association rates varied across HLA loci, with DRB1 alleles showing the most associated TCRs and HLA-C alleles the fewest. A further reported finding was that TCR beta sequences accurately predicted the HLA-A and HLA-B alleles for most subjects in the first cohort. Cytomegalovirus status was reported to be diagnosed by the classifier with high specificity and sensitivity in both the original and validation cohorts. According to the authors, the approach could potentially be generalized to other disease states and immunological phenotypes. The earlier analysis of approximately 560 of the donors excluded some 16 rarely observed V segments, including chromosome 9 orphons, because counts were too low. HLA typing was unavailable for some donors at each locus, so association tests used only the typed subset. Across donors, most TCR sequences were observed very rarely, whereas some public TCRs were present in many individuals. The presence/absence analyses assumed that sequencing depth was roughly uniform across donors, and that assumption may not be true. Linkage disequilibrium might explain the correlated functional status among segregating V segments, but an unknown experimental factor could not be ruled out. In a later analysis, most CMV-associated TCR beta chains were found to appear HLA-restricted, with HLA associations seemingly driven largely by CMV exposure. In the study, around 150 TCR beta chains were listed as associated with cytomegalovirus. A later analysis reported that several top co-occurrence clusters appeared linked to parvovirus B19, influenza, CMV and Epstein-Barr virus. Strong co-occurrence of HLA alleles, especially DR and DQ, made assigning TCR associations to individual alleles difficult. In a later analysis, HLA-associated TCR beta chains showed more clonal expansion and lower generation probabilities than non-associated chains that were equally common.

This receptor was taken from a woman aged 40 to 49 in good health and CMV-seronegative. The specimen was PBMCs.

The CDR3 protein is CASTPDSYSGNTIYF. The nucleotide sequence reads TGTGCCAGCACCCCTGACAGCTACTCTGGAAACACCATATATTTT. The sequence is built from TRBV28 and TRBJ1-3; TRBD1 is perhaps the D gene, given 5 matching bases. The CDR3 holds 15 amino acids from the cysteine to the phenylalanine. CDR3 DNA only is kept here, 45 bases in frame from base 1. V gives up 7 bases and J gives up 0 bases, and the segment between their germline ends measures 13 bases. CDR1 and CDR2 are drawn from the germline V gene: MDHEN, SYDVKM.